This is a list of T cell receptor beta chains from one sample in a study of blood T cell repertoires in COVID-19. Sequenced by immunoSEQ multiplex PCR; TCRdb stores in-frame clones only, minus some. This repertoire shows about 17,000 clones, roughly 93% found once; its top ten account for roughly 5.7%. Sequenced input: peripheral blood. The receptors were gathered from a human donor in a cohort sampled during active COVID-19. Each CDR3 is given with its conserved first and last residue. D genes are given only for firm matches.

cdr3_aa v_call d_call j_call
CASSQDPRGWQFF TRBV4-2 TRBD1 TRBJ2-1
CASSLAHGQGATEAFF TRBV7-2 TRBD1 TRBJ1-1
CASSLAFQQANQETQYF TRBV7-2 NA TRBJ2-5
CASSVTVQGGEKLFF TRBV9 NA TRBJ1-4
CATSGARGLDTQYF TRBV24-1 NA TRBJ2-3
CSVEDRGGDRAYTGELFF TRBV29-1 TRBD1 TRBJ2-2
CASSQYQGSGNTIYF TRBV27 NA TRBJ1-3
CASSPDRARNTIYF TRBV6-6 TRBD1 TRBJ1-3
CASGPASGGPPSYEQYF TRBV7-9 TRBD2 TRBJ2-7
CASRLAGGQGYGYTF TRBV12-2 NA TRBJ1-2
CASSTRTVNEKLFF TRBV6-5 NA TRBJ1-4
CASSLGGQGTEAFF TRBV11-2 NA TRBJ1-1
CASDNYNEQFF TRBV19 NA TRBJ2-1
CAISESGREGHEQYF TRBV10-3 TRBD2 TRBJ2-7
CASSYSGTDNYGYTF TRBV6-5 TRBD1 TRBJ1-2
CAWSVWRTEAFF TRBV30 NA TRBJ1-1
CASSSPYNNYGYTF TRBV7-9 NA TRBJ1-2
CASSSLGVYGYTF TRBV5-5 NA TRBJ1-2
CSATSGRADTQYF TRBV29-1 TRBD2 TRBJ2-3
CAIRDGRGLPNEQFF TRBV10-3 NA TRBJ2-1
CASSIRPTSGYGHHEQYF TRBV19 NA TRBJ2-7
CASSEDRVHGYTF TRBV5-8 TRBD1 TRBJ1-2
CASSQDDRVGATQYF TRBV4-1 TRBD1 TRBJ2-5
CASSVEVTWTSGSRPGELFF TRBV2 TRBD2 TRBJ2-2
CASREGQGNYGYTF TRBV9 TRBD1 TRBJ1-2
CASSHGGALGTEAFF TRBV14 NA TRBJ1-1
CASSYQGLRNTEAFF TRBV6-2/TRBV6-3 NA TRBJ1-1
CASSPLWAGKNSPLHF TRBV3-1/TRBV3-2 NA TRBJ1-6
CSGQGLAGVPSSYNEQFF TRBV29-1 TRBD2 TRBJ2-1
CASSYVGQGKNIQYF TRBV6-6 TRBD1 TRBJ2-4
CASSSGGGTLYNEQFF TRBV11-3 TRBD2 TRBJ2-1
CASSRTGTGDSYGYTF TRBV18 TRBD1 TRBJ1-2
CASSVGSMRSSYNEQFF TRBV9 NA TRBJ2-1
CASRSGDRSYEQYF TRBV5-4 TRBD1 TRBJ2-7
CASSQGDYIYNEQFF TRBV4-2 TRBD2 TRBJ2-1
CAISRLDQETQYF TRBV10-3 NA TRBJ2-5
CASSQDAGGTGELFF TRBV4-3 TRBD2 TRBJ2-2
CASSLDRSYEQYF TRBV12-3/TRBV12-4 TRBD1 TRBJ2-7
CAWSGGLQLYF TRBV30 NA TRBJ2-7
CASSRTASGANVLTF TRBV6-2/TRBV6-3 NA TRBJ2-6
CASSRLAGEDTQYF TRBV5-6 TRBD2 TRBJ2-3
CAWSGYGVGGYTF TRBV30 NA TRBJ1-2
CASSWSRDYQYEQFF TRBV11-2 TRBD2 TRBJ2-1
CASRSALAGGGDTQYF TRBV27 TRBD2 TRBJ2-3
CASSLRSNQPQHF TRBV28 NA TRBJ1-5